This T cell receptor (beta chain) was sequenced in a study of T-cell reconstitution after alpha-beta-depleted transplantation in children. Study outcomes and limitations: When one year had passed after transplant, most T-cell counts and diversity came from newly produced T cells. Some patients showed high day-60 TCRbeta diversity, which derived from surviving recipient T cells and thymic progenitors. Several hundred rapidly expanded clones from non-depleted graft cells reportedly supplied alpha-beta T cells about two months post-transplant.

The table lists this clonotype with many counts. Its antigen is currently unknown. Construction of the TCRbeta library involved unique molecular identifiers. TCRdb ran MiXCR on the PCR reads and lists one entry per CDR3 protein. Of tens of thousands of distinct CDR3 sequences listed, around 9% are singletons. This CDR3 is built from 15 residues. Trimming at V came to 2 bases and at J to 5 bases, leaving 4 bases not matched to a gene. Germline-derived CDR1 and CDR2 are LGHDT and YNNKEL (reference sequence). The sequence derives from a male patient under 10 years old who had a stem cell transplant for chronic granulomatous disease, so the T cells may come from the graft donor. The sequenced sample was PBMCs, mostly from graft donor cells, obtained 60 days after TCRalphabeta/CD19-depleted stem cell transplant. The V gene is TRBV3-1, the J gene TRBJ2-1; 9 bases line up with TRBD2. The CDR3 sequence: CASSQRAGGNNEQFF. As DNA, the CDR3 is TGTGCCAGCAGCCAACGCGCGGGGGGGAACAATGAGCAGTTCTTC.